The clone carrying this T cell receptor beta chain was recorded a few times. This specimen belongs to a study of cytomegalovirus exposure and HLA in healthy donors. Turning to the study itself: From donors who were HLA-typed, an early data release held 80 million to 85 million unique TCRs.

Researchers ran the PCR with 60 Vbeta and 13 Jbeta primers. Only in-frame clones appear in the TCRdb table, and some are missing; sequencing was by immunoSEQ multiplex PCR. The table shows some 190,000 clones, with more than 85% occurring only once. CDR3 size: 16 residues. Trimming removed 0 bases from V and 5 bases from J; junction bases left unmatched: 8. Germline values: CDR1 MNHEY, CDR2 SMNVEV (reference sequence). Material for sequencing was PBMCs. The receptor comes from a woman aged 18-35 years in good health and CMV-seronegative. The V call is TRBV27, the J call TRBJ2-3, with 7 bases that match TRBD1. In DNA form, the CDR3 reads TGTGCCAGCAGTTTATCGGATGTTCGGGACAGAGATACGCAGTATTTT. Translation gives CASSLSDVRDRDTQYF.